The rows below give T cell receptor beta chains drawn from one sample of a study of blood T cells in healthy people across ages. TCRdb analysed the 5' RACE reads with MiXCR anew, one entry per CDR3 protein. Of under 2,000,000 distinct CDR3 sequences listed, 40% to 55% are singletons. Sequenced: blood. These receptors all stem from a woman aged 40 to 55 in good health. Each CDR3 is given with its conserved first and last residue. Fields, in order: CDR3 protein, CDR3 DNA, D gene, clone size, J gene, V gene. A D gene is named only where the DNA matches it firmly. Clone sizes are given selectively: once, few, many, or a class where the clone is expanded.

CDR3: CASSLEGALRHEQYF
DNA: TGTGCCAGCAGCTTAGAGGGGGCCCTTCGCCACGAGCAGTACTTC
D: TRBD1
size: few
J: TRBJ2-7
V: TRBV7-9

CDR3: CSPYGLGTADRGYTF
DNA: TGCAGTCCCTATGGCCTTGGGACGGCCGATAGGGGCTACACCTTC
D: NA
size: NA
J: TRBJ1-2
V: TRBV20-1

CDR3: CASSFPGTGQVEETQYF
DNA: TGTGCCAGCAGTTTCCCAGGGACAGGGCAGGTTGAAGAGACCCAGTACTTC
D: TRBD1
size: NA
J: TRBJ2-5
V: TRBV28

CDR3: CASSLAGLAGPRADTQYF
DNA: TGTGCCAGCAGCTTAGCGGGACTAGCGGGCCCCCGGGCAGATACGCAGTATTTT
D: TRBD2
size: NA
J: TRBJ2-3
V: TRBV7-2

CDR3: CATSPRGGRRETQYF
DNA: TGTGCCACCAGCCCCCGAGGGGGTAGGCGAGAGACCCAGTACTTC
D: NA
size: NA
J: TRBJ2-5
V: TRBV24-1

CDR3: CASSSDPGLGLNEQFF
DNA: TGTGCCAGCAGCTCCGACCCGGGACTAGGATTGAATGAGCAGTTCTTC
D: TRBD2
size: few
J: TRBJ2-1
V: TRBV11-2

CDR3: CASSQGGDSYNEQFF
DNA: TGTGCCAGCAGCCAAGGGGGCGACAGTTACAATGAGCAGTTCTTC
D: TRBD1
size: NA
J: TRBJ2-1
V: TRBV4-3

CDR3: CASSYREDQPQHF
DNA: TGTGCCAGCAGTTACAGGGAGGATCAGCCCCAGCATTTT
D: NA
size: NA
J: TRBJ1-5
V: TRBV6-5

CDR3: CASSDTERHTDTQYF
DNA: TGTGCCAGCAGCGACACTGAAAGACACACAGATACGCAGTATTTT
D: NA
size: NA
J: TRBJ2-3
V: TRBV3-1

CDR3: CSAISPGGYQETQYF
DNA: TGCAGTGCTATCTCCCCAGGGGGGTACCAAGAGACCCAGTACTTC
D: NA
size: NA
J: TRBJ2-5
V: TRBV20-1

CDR3: CASSQGRSSFQYF
DNA: TGTGCCAGCAGCCAAGGACGGTCTAGTTTCCAGTACTTC
D: NA
size: few
J: TRBJ2-5
V: TRBV14

CDR3: CSADMTSGGYTGELFF
DNA: TGCAGTGCTGACATGACTAGCGGGGGATACACCGGGGAGCTGTTTTTT
D: TRBD2
size: NA
J: TRBJ2-2
V: TRBV20-1

CDR3: CASSHAQGPYEQYF
DNA: TGTGCCAGCAGTCATGCACAGGGACCCTACGAGCAGTACTTC
D: NA
size: NA
J: TRBJ2-7
V: TRBV6-6

CDR3: CASSYSKQGDGANVLTF
DNA: TGTGCCAGCAGTTACTCGAAACAGGGCGATGGGGCCAACGTCCTGACTTTC
D: NA
size: few
J: TRBJ2-6
V: TRBV6-6

CDR3: CASSFRGDSTQYF
DNA: TGTGCCAGCAGTTTTCGGGGGGACTCTACGCAGTATTTT
D: TRBD2
size: few
J: TRBJ2-3
V: TRBV12-3/TRBV12-4

CDR3: CASSERRGPRETQYF
DNA: TGTGCCAGCAGTGAGCGCAGGGGCCCAAGAGAGACCCAGTACTTC
D: NA
size: few
J: TRBJ2-5
V: TRBV25-1

CDR3: CASSPGPANEKLFF
DNA: TGTGCCAGCTCACCGGGACCGGCTAATGAAAAACTGTTTTTT
D: NA
size: NA
J: TRBJ1-4
V: TRBV18

CDR3: CASSPTWSYEQYF
DNA: TGTGCCAGCAGCCCTACATGGAGCTACGAGCAGTACTTC
D: NA
size: NA
J: TRBJ2-7
V: TRBV7-9

CDR3: CASSQDHGIYPDTQYF
DNA: TGCGCCAGCAGCCAAGATCACGGGATCTACCCAGATACGCAGTATTTT
D: NA
size: NA
J: TRBJ2-3
V: TRBV4-3

CDR3: CASGDYGGPQETQYF
DNA: TGTGCTAGCGGCGACTACGGGGGCCCCCAAGAGACCCAGTACTTC
D: NA
size: NA
J: TRBJ2-5
V: TRBV5-6

CDR3: CASSYPGRGHRETRYF
DNA: TGTGCCAGCAGTTACCCGGGGAGGGGGCATCGAGAGACCCGGTACTTC
D: NA
size: NA
J: TRBJ2-5
V: TRBV6-6

CDR3: CASSEASGGARDTQYF
DNA: TGTGCCAGCAGTGAAGCTAGCGGGGGGGCCCGAGATACGCAGTATTTT
D: TRBD2
size: NA
J: TRBJ2-3
V: TRBV2

CDR3: CASSFEQGSPRGTEAFF
DNA: TGTGCCAGCAGTTTCGAACAGGGAAGCCCCCGGGGTACTGAAGCTTTCTTT
D: NA
size: NA
J: TRBJ1-1
V: TRBV27

CDR3: CASSYDHSYEQYF
DNA: TGTGCCAGCAGTTACGACCACTCCTACGAGCAGTACTTC
D: NA
size: NA
J: TRBJ2-7
V: TRBV6-5

CDR3: CSVPTGNTDTQYF
DNA: TGCAGTGTTCCGACCGGGAACACAGATACGCAGTATTTT
D: NA
size: NA
J: TRBJ2-3
V: TRBV20-1

CDR3: CASMEGVNYGYTF
DNA: TGTGCCAGCATGGAGGGTGTTAACTATGGCTACACCTTC
D: NA
size: NA
J: TRBJ1-2
V: TRBV25-1

CDR3: CASSEARSGDLYEQYF
DNA: TGTGCCAGCAGTGAAGCGCGCTCAGGGGACCTCTACGAGCAGTACTTC
D: NA
size: NA
J: TRBJ2-7
V: TRBV2

CDR3: CSAILRQETQYF
DNA: TGCAGTGCTATCCTTAGACAAGAGACCCAGTACTTC
D: NA
size: NA
J: TRBJ2-5
V: TRBV20-1

CDR3: CASRATGFRETQYF
DNA: TGTGCCAGCAGGGCCACAGGGTTTCGAGAGACCCAGTACTTC
D: NA
size: many
J: TRBJ2-5
V: TRBV25-1

CDR3: CASSWGTGGPYEQYF
DNA: TGTGCCAGCAGCTGGGGGACAGGGGGCCCCTACGAGCAGTACTTC
D: TRBD1
size: few
J: TRBJ2-7
V: TRBV7-2

CDR3: CASSSRTSGVPRGETQYF
DNA: TGTGCCAGCAGTTCCCGGACTAGCGGGGTTCCCCGAGGGGAGACCCAGTACTTC
D: TRBD2
size: NA
J: TRBJ2-5
V: TRBV27

CDR3: CASSAQGARVNTEAFF
DNA: TGTGCCAGCAGTGCCCAGGGGGCTAGGGTGAACACTGAAGCTTTCTTT
D: TRBD1
size: NA
J: TRBJ1-1
V: TRBV12-3/TRBV12-4

CDR3: CATSDPRGIYNEQFF
DNA: TGTGCCACCAGTGATCCGAGAGGGATCTACAATGAGCAGTTCTTC
D: NA
size: NA
J: TRBJ2-1
V: TRBV24-1

CDR3: CSARDPTSPYEQYF
DNA: TGCAGTGCTAGGGACCCAACTAGCCCCTACGAGCAGTACTTC
D: NA
size: NA
J: TRBJ2-7
V: TRBV20-1

CDR3: CASSGSTQYF
DNA: TGTGCCAGTAGCGGGTCTACGCAGTATTTT
D: TRBD2
size: few
J: TRBJ2-3
V: TRBV7-2

CDR3: CASSVGAGGPSSTDTQYF
DNA: TGTGCCAGCAGCGTAGGAGCGGGGGGGCCTTCTAGCACAGATACGCAGTATTTT
D: TRBD2
size: NA
J: TRBJ2-3
V: TRBV9